This entry describes one TCR beta chain. Its target is unknown. Each CDR3 protein gets one entry after TCRdb re-called the multiplex PCR reads with MiXCR. The repertoire includes 500 to 600 distinct CDR3 sequences, over 20% of them detected once, and 25% to 35% sits in the top ten. Study-wide results and caveats: Tumor-infiltrating Treg TCR alpha and beta sequences overlapped most with tumor naive CD4+ T cells, then blood naive. In terms of TCR gene usage, tumor memory CD4+ T cells clustered together with blood and lymph node memory CD4+ cells, as well as with lymph node naive CD4+ cells.

Memory CD4+ T cells were sorted as CD4+CD45RO+CD25- cells. The sequenced sample was memory CD4+ T cells sorted from blood. Subset: memory CD4+ T cells, CD4+CD45RO+CD25-. The sequence was obtained from a female donor with breast cancer.

The CDR3 sequence: CASRQTQGDYGYTF. CDR3 bases: TGTGCCAGCAGGCAAACACAGGGCGACTATGGCTACACCTTC. The rearrangement links TRBV12-3 or TRBV12-4 to TRBJ1-2, with D tentatively TRBD1 (6 bases). Trimming took 6 bases from V and 3 from J, leaving 14 bases between them. This CDR3 contains 14 residues.